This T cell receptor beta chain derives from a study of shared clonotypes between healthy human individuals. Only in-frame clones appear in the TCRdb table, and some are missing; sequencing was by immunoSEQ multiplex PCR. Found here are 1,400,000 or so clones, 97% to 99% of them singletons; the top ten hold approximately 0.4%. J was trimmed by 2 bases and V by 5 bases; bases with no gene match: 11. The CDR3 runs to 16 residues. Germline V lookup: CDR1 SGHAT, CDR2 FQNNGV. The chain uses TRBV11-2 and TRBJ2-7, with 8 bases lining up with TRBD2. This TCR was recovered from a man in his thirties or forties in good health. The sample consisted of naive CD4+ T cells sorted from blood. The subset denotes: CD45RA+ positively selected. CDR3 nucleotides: TGTGCCAGCAGCCTACTTCGTAGCGGGGCCACCTACGAGCAGTACTTC. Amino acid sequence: CASSLLRSGATYEQYF.